This passage covers 23 T cell receptor beta chains from one sample sequenced in a study of identical twins' blood T cells. One entry per CDR3 protein results from TCRdb running MiXCR on the 5' RACE reads. The sample lists 350,000 to 400,000 distinct CDR3 sequences; 28% were seen once. What was sequenced was PBMCs. These TCRs come from a woman aged 18-55 years in good health.

This clonotype was seen many times. The V and J genes are TRBV29-1 and TRBJ1-2, with 8 nucleotides matching TRBD1. Germline lookup yields CDR1 SQVTM and CDR2 ANQGSEA. The CDR3 loop spans 15 amino acids. The ends lost 6 bases at V and 7 bases at J; junction bases unmatched: 16. For the CDR3, the DNA is TGCAGCGTATATACCTATTGGACAGGGCGGGGTGGCTACACCTTC. Translation: CSVYTYWTGRGGYTF.

The chain employs TRBV29-1 and TRBJ2-3; the match to TRBD2 covers 8 bases. The CDR3 consists of 14 residues. V shed 5 bases, J shed 0 bases, and the junction held 4 bases outside the gene matches. CDR1 SQVTM and CDR2 ANQGSEA come from the germline V gene. The CDR3 region is CSVRGGPSTDTQYF. The CDR3 nucleotides are TGCAGCGTTCGCGGGGGGCCTAGCACAGATACGCAGTATTTT.

A word on this clonotype: A junction end diverges from the germline sequence, so it may reflect a read error. The rearrangement links TRBV2 to TRBJ1-1; D is undetermined. This CDR3 comprises 14 residues. The germline V gene encodes CDR1 SNHLY and CDR2 FYNNEI. CDR3 amino acids: CVSSEMVGNTEAFF. CDR3 coding DNA: TGTGTCAGCAGTGAAATGGTAGGGAACACTGAAGCTTTCTTT.

This chain joins TRBV10-3 and TRBJ2-2, with a tentative D call TRBD1 (6 bases). CDR3 length equals 13 residues. V was trimmed by 8 bases and J by 7 bases, leaving 14 bases between them. Germline V lookup: CDR1 ENHRY, CDR2 SYGVKD. The CDR3 region has the DNA TGTGCCATCCATCGGGACATGAACGGGGAGCTGTTTTTT. Its translation is CAIHRDMNGELFF.

V gene TRBV12-3 or TRBV12-4 combines with J gene TRBJ2-3; D gene ambiguous. The CDR3 has 15 amino acids. V lost 7 bases and J lost 11, with 25 bases in between. CDR3 DNA sequence: TGTGCCAGCACCCAAACCCGGACCTGGGATTTGATGCAGTATTTT. This sequence encodes CASTQTRTWDLMQYF.

Turning to this clonotype: A much larger clone differs from this one at a single base, so this may be a read error. The chain couples TRBV29-1 to TRBJ1-1; D might be TRBD1 (5 bases). CDR3 length: 13 amino acids. CDR1 SQVTM and CDR2 ANQGSEA come from the germline V gene. The CDR3 sequence: CLSRGISNTEAFF. CDR3 coding DNA: TGCTTATCTCGGGGGATTTCGAACACTGAAGCTTTCTTT. Full variable domain (outside the CDR3, taken from reference TRBV29-1 and TRBJ1-1): SAVISQKPSRDICQRGTSLTIQCQVDSQVTMMFWYRQQPGQSLTLIATANQGSEATYESGFVIDKFPISRPNLTFSTLTVSNMSPEDSSIYLCLSRGISNTEAFFGQGTRLTVV.

This clonotype has ten or more counts. The chain carries TRBV29-1 and TRBJ1-3; D is undetermined. V lost 4 bases and J lost 3, with 4 bases in between. Per the germline V gene, CDR1 is SQVTM and CDR2 is ANQGSEA. The CDR3 is 11 amino acids. CDR3 bases: TGCAGCGTTGGTCATGGAAACACCATATATTTT. Amino acid sequence: CSVGHGNTIYF.

The chain uses TRBV7-9 and TRBJ2-7; D gene uncertain. Germline V gene lookup returns CDR1 SEHNR and CDR2 FQNEAQ (reference sequence). The germline V and J ends were trimmed by 4 bases and 3 bases, with 13 bases remaining between them. This CDR3 comprises 14 residues. The CDR3 DNA follows: TGTGCCAGCAGCTCCGGATCTACAAGCTACGAGCAGTACTTC. This translates into CASSSGSTSYEQYF.

The rearrangement uses TRBV4-3 and TRBJ1-5; no reliable D call. The CDR3 spans 14 residues. V dropped 0 bases and J dropped 3 bases, with 6 bases sitting between them. CDR1 LGHNA and CDR2 YSLEER come from the germline V gene. As DNA, the CDR3 is TGCGCCAGCAGCCAAGACCAGGTCAATCAGCCCCAGCATTTT. Protein: CASSQDQVNQPQHF.

The chain employs TRBV7-8 and TRBJ1-6; D might be TRBD1 (5 bases). Per germline, CDR1 SGHVS and CDR2 FQNEAQ. This CDR3 has 16 amino acids. V was clipped by 1 base and J by 10 bases, with 17 bases between them. For the CDR3, the DNA is TGTGCCAGCAGCTTAGACCCGGGGACGCTCCGATCACCCCTCCACTTT. As protein: CASSLDPGTLRSPLHF.

The chain carries TRBV15 and TRBJ1-1; tentatively, D is TRBD1 (6 bases). The CDR3 has 14 amino acids. Trimming left V 5 bases short and J 4 bases short, with 14 bases between. Germline V gene data show CDR1 as LNHNV and CDR2 as YYDKDF (reference sequence). The CDR3 spells CATSATGRGTEAFF. DNA of the CDR3: TGTGCCACCAGCGCAACAGGGAGAGGCACTGAAGCTTTCTTT.

This rearrangement joins TRBV7-9 to TRBJ2-1, with TRBD2 identical over 7 bases. V dropped 2 bases and J dropped 6; count of bases not matched to a gene: 7. The CDR3 extends over 15 amino acids. The V gene's germline CDR1 is SEHNR and CDR2 FQNEAQ (reference sequence). The CDR3 loop is CASSLYSWEGNEQFF. The CDR3 DNA reads as TGTGCCAGCAGCTTATATTCCTGGGAGGGCAATGAGCAGTTCTTC.

Note on this clonotype: One base away lies a much larger clone, so this may be a sequencing read error. J is TRBJ1-1 and V is TRBV7-9, with 10 bases that match TRBD1. The CDR3 has 15 amino acids. CDR1 and CDR2 (germline): SEHNR, FQNEAQ (reference sequence). The J segment lost 4 bases and the V segment lost 5 bases, leaving 7 bases of the junction unmatched. CDR3 amino acids: CASSPGQGMSTEAFF. CDR3 DNA sequence: TGTGCCAGCAGCCCGGGACAGGGGATGAGCACTGAAGCTTTCTTT.

The V call is TRBV6-2 or TRBV6-3, the J call TRBJ1-2; unclear D gene. The CDR3 sequence is 15 residues long. Germline loops: CDR1 MNHEY, CDR2 SVGEGT. Trimming took off 0 bases at V and 5 bases at J, with 13 bases between the two ends. The CDR3 DNA follows: TGTGCCAGCAGTTACTCGGAGAGGCCCGCTTATGGCTACACCTTC. Protein: CASSYSERPAYGYTF.

The chain combines TRBV5-1 with TRBJ1-5; possibly TRBD1 for D (5 bases). This CDR3 spans 14 amino acids. With 3 bases removed from V and 4 bases from J, the gap between germline ends came to 11 bases. Germline lookup yields CDR1 SGHRS and CDR2 YFSETQ. The CDR3 DNA follows: TGCGCCAGCAGCTCGGGACCGCTAAATCAGCCCCAGCATTTT. Residues: CASSSGPLNQPQHF.

V and J are TRBV18 and TRBJ2-5; D perhaps matches TRBD2 (5 bases). Germline CDR1 is KGHSH and CDR2 is LQKENI. V lost 3 bases and J 3 bases, leaving 14 bases between the germline ends. CDR3 length equals 15 residues. The CDR3 sequence: CASSPPADGEETQYF. The CDR3 nucleotides read TGTGCCAGCTCACCGCCAGCGGACGGAGAAGAGACCCAGTACTTC. Full variable domain (missing parts from reference TRBV18 and TRBJ2-5): NAGVMQNPRHLVRRRGQEARLRCSPMKGHSHVYWYRQLPEEGLKFMVYLQKENIIDESGMPKERFSAEFPKEGPSILRIQQVVRGDSAAYFCASSPPADGEETQYFGPGTRLLVL.

The sample holds a few counts of this clonotype. CDR3 in amino acids: CSVVPQRVNTEAFF. Written as DNA, the CDR3 is TGCAGCGTTGTCCCCCAGAGAGTGAACACTGAAGCTTTCTTT. V usage is TRBV29-1 and J usage is TRBJ1-1; no reliable D call. V shed 4 bases and J shed 0 bases, with 12 bases lying between them. CDR3 length: 14 residues. Germline V gene data show CDR1 as SQVTM and CDR2 as ANQGSEA.

This chain connects TRBV21-1 to TRBJ1-2. TRBV21-1 is a pseudogene locus. The length of the CDR3 is 17 residues. The CDR3 loop reads CASSKDRSEVEEVGYTF. The DNA of the CDR3 is TGTGCCAGCAGCAAAGATCGCTCGGAGGTCGAAGAAGTAGGCTACACCTTC.

For this clonotype: The junction differs from germline at one of its ends, possibly a read error. The chain uses TRBV11-2 and TRBJ2-3; 9 nucleotides match TRBD2. Germline CDR1 SGHAT, CDR2 FQNNGV. This CDR3 has 15 residues. This CDR3 is CASRLAGGSTDTKYF. In DNA, the CDR3 is TGTGCCAGCAGATTGGCGGGGGGGAGCACAGATACGAAGTATTTT.

The chain links TRBV27 to TRBJ1-1, with 7 bases identical to TRBD1. The CDR3 runs 14 residues. Germline V lookup: CDR1 MNHEY, CDR2 SMNVEV (reference sequence). Unmatched junction bases numbered 10, after V lost 6 bases and J lost 6 bases. CDR3 DNA: TGTGCCAGCAGAGGCAACAGGGGCCGTGCTGAAGCTTTCTTT. Encoded protein: CASRGNRGRAEAFF.

The V and J genes are TRBV20-1 and TRBJ2-7; no definite D call. V dropped 7 bases and J dropped 3 bases, with 13 bases sitting between them. This CDR3 contains 12 residues. Germline CDR1 and CDR2: DFQATT and SNEGSKA (reference sequence). Written as DNA, the CDR3 is TGCAGTGTCACGACTGACCTCTACGAGCAGTACTTC. As protein: CSVTTDLYEQYF.

The chain links TRBV7-9 to TRBJ2-4, with TRBD1 identical over 7 bases. Germline V lookup: CDR1 SEHNR, CDR2 FQNEAQ (reference sequence). This CDR3 contains 15 residues. V was clipped by 5 bases and J by 3 bases; unmatched bases: 7. The CDR3 DNA reads TGTGCCAGCAGCCCCAGGGGGTTCGACAAAAACATTCAGTACTTC. Translating gives CASSPRGFDKNIQYF.

This sequence joins TRBV18 and TRBJ1-1, with D possibly TRBD1 on 6 matching bases. Trimming left V 3 bases short and J 2 bases short, with 16 bases between. This CDR3 has 16 amino acids. Per the germline V gene, CDR1 is KGHSH and CDR2 is LQKENI. CDR3 coding DNA: TGTGCCAGCTCACCCAGCGGGGGGGGGCATAACACTGAAGCTTTCTTT. Residues: CASSPSGGGHNTEAFF. Supplemented by reference TRBV18 and TRBJ1-1, the full variable domain reads NAGVMQNPRHLVRRRGQEARLRCSPMKGHSHVYWYRQLPEEGLKFMVYLQKENIIDESGMPKERFSAEFPKEGPSILRIQQVVRGDSAAYFCASSPSGGGHNTEAFFGQGTRLTVV.